These 17 T cell receptor beta chains share one sample of origin, sequenced in a study of OX40 agonist ivuxolimab in advanced cancers. Receptors were amplified or captured by the immunoSEQ multiplex PCR assay. TCRdb carries this immuneACCESS record with in-frame sequences only. Its versions omit some clonotypes, under half of them owing to an unresolved V gene in the studies checked, with the rest unexplained. The table for this sample lists tens of thousands of clones; 65% to 90% of them were counted only once. The biggest ten clones account for 5.5% to 7% of the sample. Here the sequenced sample was CD4+ or CD8+ T cells sorted from blood, taken in a trial of the OX40 agonist ivuxolimab. The receptors originated from an adult with an advanced solid tumor such as melanoma, head and neck, liver or kidney cancer.

The chain recombines TRBV28 with TRBJ2-5; possibly TRBD1 for D (5 bases). CDR3 length: 16 amino acids. Germline V gives CDR1 MDHEN, CDR2 SYDVKM. The V end lost 1 base, the J end lost 0 bases, and 12 bases lay between the germline ends. The CDR3 bases are TGTGCCAGCAGTTTATTAGGCAGGGTTAACCAAGAGACCCAGTACTTC. Its protein product is CASSLLGRVNQETQYF.

This clone was seen only a few times. The V and J genes are TRBV6-5 and TRBJ1-2; tentative D call: TRBD1 (6 bases). The CDR3 consists of 15 residues. Trimming cost V 11 bases and J 9 bases, with 28 bases left between them. From germline, CDR1 is MNHEY and CDR2 SVGAGI. DNA of the CDR3: TGTGCCGCCTATTCGGACAGAGACGACGAGTGGCGCTACACCTTC. It specifies CAAYSDRDDEWRYTF.

This rearrangement joins TRBV10-3 to TRBJ2-1, with D possibly being TRBD1 (6 bases). Germline V gives CDR1 ENHRY, CDR2 SYGVKD. The CDR3 consists of 15 residues. With 3 bases removed from V and 0 bases from J, the gap between germline ends came to 9 bases. CDR3 amino acids: CAISDGRGSYNEQFF. The CDR3 DNA is TGTGCCATCAGTGACGGCAGGGGCTCCTACAATGAGCAGTTCTTC.

The chain has TRBV6-5 and TRBJ2-5, with unresolved D. From germline, CDR1 is MNHEY and CDR2 SVGAGI. CDR3 length equals 13 residues. V lost 2 bases and J 2 bases, leaving 6 bases between the germline ends. The DNA for the CDR3 is TGTGCCAGCAGTTACATTATGCAAGAGACCCAGTACTTC. Its protein is CASSYIMQETQYF.

This clone appeared a few times. CDR3 nucleotides: TGTGCCGGGGGAGACAGGGACTACGAGCAGTACTTC. Its translation: CAGGDRDYEQYF. This chain uses TRBV6-5 with TRBJ2-7, with 7 bases lining up with TRBD1. Trimming at V came to 11 bases and at J to 3 bases, leaving 7 bases not matched to a gene. Germline V gene sequence: CDR1 MNHEY, CDR2 SVGAGI. This CDR3 spans 12 amino acids.

The V gene is TRBV19, the J gene TRBJ2-7, with 8 bases matching TRBD2. CDR1 LNHDA and CDR2 SQIVND come from the germline V gene (reference sequence). The CDR3 has 12 residues. The junction had 7 bases not matched to a gene; V was cut back by 7 bases and J by 8 bases. The CDR3 sequence: CASNLREVKQYF. In nucleotides, the CDR3 is TGTGCCAGTAATTTGCGGGAGGTTAAGCAGTACTTC.

The chain joins TRBV19 to TRBJ1-2; D is uncertain. This CDR3 is built from 14 residues. V was cut by 7 bases and J by 3 bases, with 15 bases left in between. Germline V gene sequence: CDR1 LNHDA, CDR2 SQIVND (reference sequence). Here the CDR3 DNA reads TGTGCCAGTATGGAACAGAGAAACCACTATGGCTACACCTTC. Translation gives CASMEQRNHYGYTF.

This clone was seen a handful of times. The CDR3 nucleotides read TGCGCCAGCAGCCTGACAGGGTTTAATGAAAAACTGTTTTTT. The encoded protein is CASSLTGFNEKLFF. V usage is TRBV5-1 and J usage is TRBJ1-4; TRBD1 matches at 7 bases. Losses at the gene ends were 4 bases for V and 4 bases for J; bases not matched to a gene: 4. The CDR3 covers 14 residues. CDR1 SGHRS and CDR2 YFSETQ come from the germline V gene.

The table lists this clone with a few counts. The chain carries TRBV28 and TRBJ2-7, with TRBD1 identical over 8 bases. J gave up 5 bases and V 1 base, and 4 bases lay outside the gene matches. In germline, CDR1 is MDHEN, CDR2 SYDVKM. The CDR3 spans 14 residues. The CDR3 sequence is CASSLSGQGNEQYF. The CDR3 nucleotides are TGTGCCAGCAGTTTATCAGGACAGGGTAACGAGCAGTACTTC.

The rearrangement joins TRBV29-1 to TRBJ2-7; TRBD1 agrees at 9 bases. Trimming removed 3 bases from V and 4 bases from J; junction bases left unmatched: 7. The CDR3 has 14 residues. The germline V gene has CDR1 SQVTM and CDR2 ANQGSEA. CDR3 bases: TGCAGCGTTGATTCGGGACAGGGTAAATACGAGCAGTACTTC. Its protein product is CSVDSGQGKYEQYF.

On this clone: The sample has other DNA sequences that encode this CDR3 too. The gene calls are TRBV5-1 and TRBJ2-5; 9 bases fit TRBD1. CDR1 is SGHRS and CDR2 is YFSETQ in the germline V gene. This CDR3 spans 15 amino acids. V gave up 4 bases and J gave up 0 bases; unmatched junction bases: 4. DNA for the CDR3: TGCGCCAGCAGCCCAGACAGGGGGTACCAAGAGACCCAGTACTTC. Translation: CASSPDRGYQETQYF.

The chain uses TRBV11-2 and TRBJ2-7; 9 bases align to TRBD2. Germline CDR1 SGHAT, CDR2 FQNNGV. J was trimmed by 10 bases and V by 5 bases; bases with no gene match: 15. The CDR3 totals 15 residues. The CDR3 is CASSPHGGAGGPQYF. DNA of the CDR3: TGTGCCAGCAGCCCCCATGGCGGAGCGGGAGGACCCCAGTACTTC.

The chain employs TRBV4-1 and TRBJ1-2; D possibly corresponds to TRBD1 (5 bases). Trimming removed 1 base at V and 4 bases at J, with 13 bases between. CDR3 length: 15 residues. CDR1 and CDR2 (germline): MGHRA, YSYEKL. The CDR3 loop reads CASSQVPGTGYGYTF. The CDR3 bases are TGCGCCAGCAGCCAAGTCCCCGGGACGGGCTATGGCTACACCTTC.

The V call is TRBV4-2, the J call TRBJ2-5; no clear D gene. Per the germline V gene, CDR1 is LGHNA and CDR2 is YNFKEQ. Trimming pared 5 bases from V and 5 bases from J, leaving 15 bases between. This CDR3 spans 14 amino acids. The CDR3 nucleotides read TGTGCCAGCAGCTACTACCCTGGAGCGGAGACCCAGTACTTC. It yields the protein CASSYYPGAETQYF.

The V gene is TRBV14, the J gene TRBJ2-1, with TRBD1 matching 8 bases. Germline lookup yields CDR1 SGHDN and CDR2 FVKESK. The CDR3 consists of 15 residues. Trimming at V came to 6 bases and at J to 3 bases, leaving 7 bases not matched to a gene. CDR3 bases: TGTGCCAGCAGGACCGGGACAGGACTCTACAATGAGCAGTTCTTC. Protein sequence: CASRTGTGLYNEQFF.

The V and J genes are TRBV5-8 and TRBJ1-1; D may be TRBD1 (5 bases). In germline, CDR1 is SGHTS, CDR2 YDEGEE. CDR3 length: 12 residues. The germline V and J ends were trimmed by 5 bases and 8 bases, with 13 bases remaining between them. CDR3 loop: CASSLDRLEAFF. The DNA for the CDR3 is TGTGCCAGCAGTCTTGACAGACTGGAAGCTTTCTTT.

This chain connects TRBV11-3 to TRBJ2-1; D not certain. Germline V lookup: CDR1 SGHNT, CDR2 YENEEA. Trimming removed 1 base from V and 8 bases from J, with 15 bases in between. The CDR3 loop spans 15 amino acids. CDR3 protein: CASSLVTGVEYEQFF. DNA for the CDR3: TGTGCCAGCAGCTTAGTAACTGGGGTCGAATATGAGCAGTTCTTC. The full variable domain, in which reference TRBV11-3 and TRBJ2-1 provide the parts outside the CDR3, is EAGVVQSPRYKIIEKKQPVAFWCNPISGHNTLYWYLQNLGQGPELLIRYENEEAVDDSQLPKDRFSAERLKGVDSTLKIQPAELGDSAVYLCASSLVTGVEYEQFFGPGTRLTVL.